This T cell receptor beta chain was retrieved from a study of OX40 agonist ivuxolimab in advanced cancers. Study-wide background: The dose-escalation cohort was around 83% male, with a mean age of around 60 years, ranging roughly 20 to 80. Three patients had partial responses: one hepatocellular carcinoma, two cutaneous melanoma. General study points: Still undetermined is the antigen specificity of the expanded peripheral T cells.

Trimming pared 3 bases from V and 9 bases from J, leaving 12 bases between. The CDR3 is made up of 13 amino acids. CDR1 and CDR2 (germline): SEHNR, FQNEAQ (reference sequence). The assay was immunoSEQ multiplex PCR, and TCRdb's table has in-frame clones only and misses some. The sample includes some 20,000 clones, 74% seen only once; the top ten take about 26%. Regarding this clone: Its antigen is undetermined.

The rearrangement links TRBV7-9 to TRBJ2-1, with no clear D. This TCR came from an adult with an advanced solid tumor such as melanoma, head and neck, liver or kidney cancer. The specimen comprised CD4+ or CD8+ T cells sorted from blood, sampled in a trial of the OX40 agonist ivuxolimab. The CDR3 DNA reads TGTGCCAGCAGCTTCGGAATAGCTGGTGAGCAGTTCTTC. It encodes CASSFGIAGEQFF.